One T cell receptor (beta chain) is described in this entry. Its antigen is currently unknown. Germline V CDR1 and CDR2: ENHRY, SYGVKD. V shed 6 bases and J 0 bases; nucleotides not matched to a gene: 7. This CDR3 is built from 15 residues. The data were obtained in a study of T-cell memory formation after mild COVID-19. Study background: Clusters were largely donor specific.

Overall study findings and caveats: Second-wave clones that peaked on day 37 lacked confirmed SARS-CoV-2 specificity. Mainly CM and EM harbored the contracting CD4+ clones; mainly EMRA harbored the CD8+ ones.

TCRdb re-called the 5' RACE reads with MiXCR, one entry per CDR3 protein. Among 300,000 to 400,000 distinct CDR3 sequences listed, 13% to 15% were seen once. Sequencing used PBMCs or a T cell subset sorted from them (not recorded which). V is TRBV10-3 and J is TRBJ2-7; 8 bases are shared with TRBD1. This receptor was taken from a young man who had mild COVID-19 (a few samples of this study predate the infection). Cell type and time point are not known. The DNA for the CDR3 is TGTGCCATCAGCAATAGACAGGGGCGCTCCTACGAGCAGTACTTC. This translates into CAISNRQGRSYEQYF.